These T cell receptor beta chains were read from a single sample in a study of metastatic and nonmetastatic thyroid tumors. TCRdb recomputed clones from the PCR reads via MiXCR. Here the sample spans tens of thousands of clones, 25% to 35% being singletons. The sample consisted of blood. The receptors originated from a female donor with papillary thyroid cancer or a benign thyroid nodule (not recorded which). Some clones in this sample may be carry-over from other donors' samples. The conserved cysteine and the conserved F or W are not part of the CDR3 here.

V gene	J gene	CDR3 protein
TRBV6-4	TRBJ2-3	ASSLAGEDTQY
TRBV14	TRBJ1-2	ASSQLLTGDPFYGYT
TRBV3-1	TRBJ1-2	ASSQASGKGGGYT
TRBV12-3/TRBV12-4	TRBJ2-1	ASNAPSGGYYNEQF
TRBV18	TRBJ2-7	ASSLTRDSYEQY
TRBV20-1	TRBJ1-6	SAMGGTHNSPLH
TRBV27	TRBJ2-7	ASSLEGVGNYEQY
TRBV7-2	TRBJ1-1	GSSAYRVLNTAAF
TRBV19	TRBJ1-1	ASSIGQFNTEAF
TRBV4-2	TRBJ2-6	ASSPRGESGANVLT
TRBV19	TRBJ2-2	ASSNSMGSPGELF
TRBV30	TRBJ2-7	AWSYRRDIYEQY
TRBV28	TRBJ1-2	ASRAPGGGYT
TRBV5-4	TRBJ2-1	ASSSSSGRSYNEQF
TRBV20-1	TRBJ1-1	SARVLDTEAF
TRBV5-1	TRBJ1-1	ASRQLQGVITEAF
TRBV12-3/TRBV12-4	TRBJ1-2	ASSYGTNGGYT
TRBV28	TRBJ2-7	ATQKSGSSYEQY
TRBV20-1	TRBJ2-5	SARDLGLAD
TRBV7-2	TRBJ2-1	ASSLDRGTLDEQF
TRBV4-3	TRBJ2-5	ASSKDALAGWETQY
TRBV30	TRBJ2-7	AWAGSYEQY
TRBV11-2	TRBJ1-5	ASSRGYDQPQH
TRBV12-3/TRBV12-4	TRBJ1-5	VSSFGTNQPQQ
TRBV20-1	TRBJ1-1	SAREGGSGGNTEAF
TRBV6-2/TRBV6-3	TRBJ1-5	ASRGQSYSNQPRN
TRBV27	TRBJ2-1	ASSARLATYNEQF
TRBV5-1	TRBJ2-5	ASTLQGAQETQY
TRBV5-4	TRBJ2-2	ASSSGTGNTGELF
TRBV19	TRBJ2-7	ASSIGQGAREQY
TRBV5-1	TRBJ2-6	ASSSSGNSGANVLT
TRBV6-1	TRBJ2-5	ASSRPDGETQY
TRBV7-9	TRBJ2-7	ASSLGNGLGEQY
TRBV29-1	TRBJ2-1	SVFSGRGGNEQF
TRBV6-1	TRBJ2-1	ASSIGISGYNEQF
TRBV13	TRBJ2-1	ASSRIEGGREQF
TRBV28	TRBJ1-5	ASSLQPQH
TRBV6-1	TRBJ2-1	ASDMPLGYEQF
TRBV5-1	TRBJ2-3	ASTRGQGTDTQY
TRBV4-3	TRBJ1-4	ASSQDLYTGAEKLF
TRBV19	TRBJ2-4	ASARQLGNIQY
TRBV7-8	TRBJ2-7	ASSLAGQGAGSYEQY
TRBV28	TRBJ2-7	ASSPTGTGGVEQY
TRBV6-4	TRBJ2-2	ASSGGTGYTGELF
TRBV30	TRBJ2-1	AWRRDYNEQF
TRBV11-1	TRBJ2-7	ASSKEGGSLSYEQY
TRBV6-4	TRBJ2-1	ASSAEGIVSYNEQF
TRBV20-1	TRBJ1-1	SARDGGGWNTEAF
TRBV19	TRBJ1-2	ASSIVAGLANYGYT
TRBV18	TRBJ2-1	ATREGYNVQF
TRBV20-1	TRBJ2-7	SARGRGGSAYEQY